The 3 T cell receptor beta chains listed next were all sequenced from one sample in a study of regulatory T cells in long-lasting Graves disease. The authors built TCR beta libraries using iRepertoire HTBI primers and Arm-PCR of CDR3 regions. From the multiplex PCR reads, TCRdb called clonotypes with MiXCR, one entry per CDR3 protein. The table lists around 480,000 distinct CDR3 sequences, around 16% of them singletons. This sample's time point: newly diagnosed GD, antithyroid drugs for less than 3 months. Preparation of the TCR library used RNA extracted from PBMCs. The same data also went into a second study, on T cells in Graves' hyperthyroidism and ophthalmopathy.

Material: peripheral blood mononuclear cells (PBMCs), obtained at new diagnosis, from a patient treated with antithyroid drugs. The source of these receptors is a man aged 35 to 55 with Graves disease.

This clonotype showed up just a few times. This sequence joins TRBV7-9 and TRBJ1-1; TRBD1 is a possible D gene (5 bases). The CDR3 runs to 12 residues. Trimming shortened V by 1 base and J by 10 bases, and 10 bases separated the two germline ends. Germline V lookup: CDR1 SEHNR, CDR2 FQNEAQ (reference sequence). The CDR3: CASSLGGTGAFF. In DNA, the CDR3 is TGTGCCAGCAGCTTAGGGGGGACGGGAGCTTTCTTT.

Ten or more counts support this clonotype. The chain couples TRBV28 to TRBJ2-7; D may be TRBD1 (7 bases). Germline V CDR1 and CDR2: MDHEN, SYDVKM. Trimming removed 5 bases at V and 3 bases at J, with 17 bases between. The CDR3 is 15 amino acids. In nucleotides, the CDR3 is TGTGCCAGCAGTATAGGGTCAGGGGGGAACTACGAGCAGTACTTC. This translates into CASSIGSGGNYEQYF.

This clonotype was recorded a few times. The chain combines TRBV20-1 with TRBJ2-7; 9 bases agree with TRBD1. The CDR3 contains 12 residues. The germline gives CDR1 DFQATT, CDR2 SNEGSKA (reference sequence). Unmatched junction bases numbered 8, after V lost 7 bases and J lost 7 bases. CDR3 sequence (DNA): TGCAGTGTTGCCTACAGGGGGCTGGAGCAGTACTTC. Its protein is CSVAYRGLEQYF.